The clone carrying this T cell receptor beta chain was detected many times. A second PCR of 7 to 11 cycles used a sample-barcoded 5' primer and a J-beta primer mix. TCRdb independently ran MiXCR on the 5' RACE reads; one entry per CDR3 protein. The table records 980,000 or so distinct CDR3 sequences, 40% to 60% of them present only once. The record originates from a study of blood T cells in healthy people across ages. The sequenced sample consisted of blood. The receptor was isolated from a man aged 30 to 45 in good health.

The CDR3 is CASSVRPEGADEQFF. The CDR3, as DNA: TGTGCCAGCAGCGTCCGACCCGAGGGGGCCGATGAGCAGTTCTTC. This chain joins TRBV9 and TRBJ2-1; 7 nucleotides agree with TRBD1. The CDR3 is made up of 15 amino acids. Germline V CDR1 and CDR2: SGDLS, YYNGEE. The V segment lost 2 bases and the J segment 8 bases; nucleotides outside the gene matches: 10.